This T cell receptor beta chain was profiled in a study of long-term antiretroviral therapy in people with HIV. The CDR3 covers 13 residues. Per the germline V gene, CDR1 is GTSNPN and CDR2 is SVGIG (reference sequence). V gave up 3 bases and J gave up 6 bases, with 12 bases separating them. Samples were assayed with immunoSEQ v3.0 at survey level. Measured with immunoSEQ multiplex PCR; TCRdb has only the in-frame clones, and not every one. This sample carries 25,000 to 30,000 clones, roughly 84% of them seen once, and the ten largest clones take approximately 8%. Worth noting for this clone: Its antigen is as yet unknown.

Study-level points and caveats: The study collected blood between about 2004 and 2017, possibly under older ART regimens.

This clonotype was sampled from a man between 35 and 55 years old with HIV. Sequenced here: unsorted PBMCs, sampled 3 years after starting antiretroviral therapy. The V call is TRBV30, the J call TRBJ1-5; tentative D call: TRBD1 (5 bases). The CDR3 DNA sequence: TGTGCCTGGAGCGCAGGGCCCGGTCAGCCCCAGCATTTT. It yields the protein CAWSAGPGQPQHF. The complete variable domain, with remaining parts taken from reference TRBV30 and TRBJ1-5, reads SQTIHQWPATLVQPVGSPLSLECTVEGTSNPNLYWYRQAAGRGLQLLFYSVGIGQISSEVPQNLSASRPQDRQFILSSKKLLLSDSGFYLCAWSAGPGQPQHFGDGTRLSIL.